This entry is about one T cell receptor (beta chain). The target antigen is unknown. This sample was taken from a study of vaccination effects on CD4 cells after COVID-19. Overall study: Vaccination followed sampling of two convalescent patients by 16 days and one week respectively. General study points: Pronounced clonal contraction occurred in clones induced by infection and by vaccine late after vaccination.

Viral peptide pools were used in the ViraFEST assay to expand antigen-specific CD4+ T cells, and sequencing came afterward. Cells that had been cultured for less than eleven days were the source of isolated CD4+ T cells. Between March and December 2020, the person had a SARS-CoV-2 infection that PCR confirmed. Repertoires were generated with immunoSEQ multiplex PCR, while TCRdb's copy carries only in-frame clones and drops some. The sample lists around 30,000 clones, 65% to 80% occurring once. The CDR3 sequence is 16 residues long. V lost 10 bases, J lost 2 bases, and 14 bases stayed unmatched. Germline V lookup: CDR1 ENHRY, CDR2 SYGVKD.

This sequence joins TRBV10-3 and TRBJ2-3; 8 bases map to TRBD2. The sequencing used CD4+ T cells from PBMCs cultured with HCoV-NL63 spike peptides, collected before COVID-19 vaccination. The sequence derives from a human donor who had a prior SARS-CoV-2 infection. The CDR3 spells CATGGRDSNPTDTQYF. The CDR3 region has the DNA TGTGCCACGGGAGGGAGGGACTCTAACCCCACAGATACGCAGTATTTT.